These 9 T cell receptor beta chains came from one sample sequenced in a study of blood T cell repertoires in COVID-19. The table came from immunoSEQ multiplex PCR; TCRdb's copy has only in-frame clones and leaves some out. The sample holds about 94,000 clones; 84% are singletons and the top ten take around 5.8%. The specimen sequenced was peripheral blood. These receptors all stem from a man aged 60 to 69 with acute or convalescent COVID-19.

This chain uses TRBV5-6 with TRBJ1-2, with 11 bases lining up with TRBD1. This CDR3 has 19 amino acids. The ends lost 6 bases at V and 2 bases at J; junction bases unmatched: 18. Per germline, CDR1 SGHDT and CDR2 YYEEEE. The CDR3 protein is CASTLRGDRGFPKNYGYTF. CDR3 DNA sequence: TGTGCCAGCACCCTGAGGGGGGACAGGGGGTTTCCTAAAAACTATGGCTACACCTTC.

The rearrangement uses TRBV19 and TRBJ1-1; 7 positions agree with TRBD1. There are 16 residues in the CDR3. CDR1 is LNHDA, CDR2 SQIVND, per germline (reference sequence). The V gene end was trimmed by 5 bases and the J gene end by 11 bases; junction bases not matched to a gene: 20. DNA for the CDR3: TGTGCCAGTAGTTACAGGGGTTTAAGCTACGAAGTCCGGGCTTTCTTT. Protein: CASSYRGLSYEVRAFF.

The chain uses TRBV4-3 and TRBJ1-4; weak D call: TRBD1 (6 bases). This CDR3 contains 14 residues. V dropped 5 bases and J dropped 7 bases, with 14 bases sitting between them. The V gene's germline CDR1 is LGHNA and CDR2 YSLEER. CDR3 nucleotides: TGCGCCAGCAGCGCGGGGGCCCTCGGTGAAAAACTGTTTTTT. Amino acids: CASSAGALGEKLFF.

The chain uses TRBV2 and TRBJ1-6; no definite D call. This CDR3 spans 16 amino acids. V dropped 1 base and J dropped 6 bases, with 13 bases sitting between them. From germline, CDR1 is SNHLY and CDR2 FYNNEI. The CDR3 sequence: CASSEVLGESNSPLHF. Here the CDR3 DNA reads TGTGCCAGCAGTGAAGTTTTGGGCGAAAGTAATTCACCCCTCCACTTT.

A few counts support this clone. DNA for the CDR3: TGTGCCACCAGCAGAGATCCCCCTACTAGCGGGGGTGAGACCCAGTACTTC. Protein product: CATSRDPPTSGGETQYF. The J gene is TRBJ2-5, the V gene TRBV15; 11 bases agree with TRBD2. Unmatched junction bases numbered 8, after V lost 0 bases and J lost 5 bases. CDR3 length: 17 amino acids. Germline V gene sequence: CDR1 LNHNV, CDR2 YYDKDF (reference sequence).

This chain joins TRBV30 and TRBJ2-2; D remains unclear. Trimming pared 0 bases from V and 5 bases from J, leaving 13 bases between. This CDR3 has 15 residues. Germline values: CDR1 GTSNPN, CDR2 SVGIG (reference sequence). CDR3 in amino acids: CAWSVRGSFTGELFF. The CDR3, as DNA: TGTGCCTGGAGTGTACGAGGCAGCTTTACCGGGGAGCTGTTTTTT.

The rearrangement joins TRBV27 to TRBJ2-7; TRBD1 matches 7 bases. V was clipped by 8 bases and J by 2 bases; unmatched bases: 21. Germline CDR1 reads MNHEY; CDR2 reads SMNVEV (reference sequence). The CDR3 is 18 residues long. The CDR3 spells CASGSFLRGRRVTYEQYF. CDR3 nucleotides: TGTGCCAGCGGAAGCTTCTTAAGGGGGCGACGTGTTACCTACGAGCAGTACTTC.

DNA for the CDR3: TGTGCCAGCAGGAGGGACAGTGAAGCTTTCTTT. Translating gives CASRRDSEAFF. V and J are TRBV2 and TRBJ1-1, with TRBD1 identical over 7 bases. The CDR3 has 11 amino acids. Germline loops: CDR1 SNHLY, CDR2 FYNNEI. V dropped 6 bases and J dropped 7; count of bases not matched to a gene: 2.

CDR3 protein: CASSPPVGVGNTIYF. CDR3 nucleotides: TGTGCCAGCTCACCACCGGTAGGGGTTGGAAACACCATATATTTT. This chain joins TRBV18 and TRBJ1-3; possibly TRBD1 for D (5 bases). This CDR3 has 15 amino acids. The germline V and J ends were trimmed by 0 bases and 3 bases, with 9 bases remaining between them. Per germline, CDR1 KGHSH and CDR2 LQKENI.